This passage covers 22 T cell receptor beta chains from one sample sequenced in a study of shared clonotypes between healthy human individuals. Method: immunoSEQ multiplex PCR; TCRdb's copy keeps in-frame clones and lacks some. Of some 790,000 clones in the sample, over 55% were seen once. The sample comprised memory CD4+ T cells sorted from blood. Subset indicated: CD45RA-negative fraction. The receptors stem from a woman aged 30 to 39 in good health.

Concerning this clone: One base separates it from a far larger clone, so it is likely a read error. Other nucleotide sequences in the sample specify the same CDR3. This chain joins TRBV5-1 and TRBJ1-3, with TRBD1 as a possible D gene (6 bases). Trimming removed 0 bases at V and 3 bases at J, with 7 bases between. CDR1 and CDR2 from the germline V gene are SGHRS and YFSETQ. The CDR3 sequence is 14 residues long. The CDR3 is CASSLGTVGNTIYF. CDR3 bases: TGCGCCAGCAGCTTGGGGACAGTTGGAAACACCATATATTTT.

The V call is TRBV14, the J call TRBJ1-2, with D tentatively TRBD1 (6 bases). This CDR3 spans 16 amino acids. Germline CDR1 SGHDN, CDR2 FVKESK. The germline V and J ends were trimmed by 2 bases and 2 bases, with 15 bases remaining between them. The chain's CDR3 is CASSQHNLGQNYGYTF. Written as DNA, the CDR3 is TGTGCCAGCAGCCAACACAACCTTGGACAGAACTATGGCTACACCTTC.

Comment on this clone: This may stem from a read error, because a much larger clone lies one nucleotide away. The sample carries other DNA sequences with the same CDR3. This rearrangement joins TRBV5-1 to TRBJ2-1; tentatively, D is TRBD2 (5 bases). Trimming pared 5 bases from V and 0 bases from J, leaving 12 bases between. The V gene's germline CDR1 is SGHRS and CDR2 YFSETQ. The CDR3 has 15 residues. The CDR3 DNA reads as TGCGCCAGCAGTCAGGACTCGAGCTCCTACAATGAGCAGTTCTTC. Translation: CASSQDSSSYNEQFF.

This clone has only a few counts. J is TRBJ1-1 and V is TRBV6-5; D gene unclear. CDR1 and CDR2 from the germline V gene are MNHEY and SVGAGI. This CDR3 spans 13 amino acids. Trimming removed 0 bases at V and 4 bases at J, with 6 bases between. The CDR3 sequence: CASSYSRSTEAFF. The CDR3 DNA reads as TGTGCCAGCAGTTACTCGAGGAGCACTGAAGCTTTCTTT.

This chain links TRBV10-3 with TRBJ1-3; the D is unclear. The V end lost 0 bases, the J end lost 2 bases, and 8 bases lay between the germline ends. The CDR3 consists of 15 residues. Germline V lookup: CDR1 ENHRY, CDR2 SYGVKD. The DNA of the CDR3 is TGTGCCATCAGTGAGTCCCGGAGCGCTGGAAACACCATATATTTT. Amino acid sequence: CAISESRSAGNTIYF.

This clone has just one count. The chain recombines TRBV19 with TRBJ2-6, with D tentatively TRBD1 (6 bases). CDR3 length equals 16 residues. The V end was cut by 5 bases, the J end by 4 bases, with 15 bases between. The germline gives CDR1 LNHDA, CDR2 SQIVND (reference sequence). This CDR3 reads CASSEYGTPGANVLTF. DNA of the CDR3: TGTGCCAGTAGTGAGTATGGGACACCGGGGGCCAACGTCCTGACTTTC.

The gene calls are TRBV7-9 and TRBJ1-1, with unresolved D. V was cut by 4 bases and J by 4 bases, with 13 bases left in between. Per germline, CDR1 SEHNR and CDR2 FQNEAQ (reference sequence). The CDR3 is 14 amino acids. DNA for the CDR3: TGTGCCAGCAGCTCACCGGGGAGAACCACTGAAGCTTTCTTT. It specifies CASSSPGRTTEAFF.

The sample holds a few counts of this clone. The chain carries TRBV7-9 and TRBJ2-1; a weak D match, TRBD2 (5 bases). Germline lookup yields CDR1 SEHNR and CDR2 FQNEAQ (reference sequence). The CDR3 covers 11 residues. V was cut by 8 bases and J by 7 bases, with 9 bases left in between. CDR3 residues: CASHERNEQFF. In DNA, the CDR3 is TGTGCCAGCCACGAGCGGAATGAGCAGTTCTTC.

The chain recombines TRBV7-9 with TRBJ1-3; D gene uncertain. The CDR3 loop spans 15 amino acids. Trimming shortened V by 4 bases and J by 2 bases, and 12 bases separated the two germline ends. Germline CDR1 reads SEHNR; CDR2 reads FQNEAQ (reference sequence). The CDR3, as DNA: TGTGCCAGCAGCTCCCCGGGGAGGGCTGGAAACACCATATATTTT. This encodes CASSSPGRAGNTIYF.

Turning to this clone: The identical CDR3 is also encoded by other nucleotide sequences in the sample. The chain has TRBV18 and TRBJ1-5; D unresolved. The V gene lost 3 bases and the J gene lost 4 bases, with 4 bases spanning the gap. The CDR3 runs 12 residues. Germline assignment: CDR1 KGHSH and CDR2 LQKENI. CDR3 sequence (DNA): TGTGCCAGCTCACCCTTTAATCAGCCCCAGCATTTT. Translating it yields CASSPFNQPQHF. Variable domain in full (rest from reference TRBV18 and TRBJ1-5): NAGVMQNPRHLVRRRGQEARLRCSPMKGHSHVYWYRQLPEEGLKFMVYLQKENIIDESGMPKERFSAEFPKEGPSILRIQQVVRGDSAAYFCASSPFNQPQHFGDGTRLSIL.

The V call is TRBV18, the J call TRBJ2-2; D perhaps matches TRBD2 (5 bases). The CDR3 contains 15 residues. Trimming removed 2 bases at V and 2 bases at J, with 9 bases between. CDR1 KGHSH and CDR2 LQKENI come from the germline V gene. The CDR3 sequence is CASSPLEANTGELFF. CDR3 sequence (DNA): TGTGCCAGCTCACCATTGGAGGCTAACACCGGGGAGCTGTTTTTT.

The chain has TRBV25-1 and TRBJ2-2; tentatively, D is TRBD2 (6 bases). The CDR3 runs 16 residues. V lost 10 bases and J 5 bases, leaving 23 bases between the germline ends. Germline CDR1 is MGHDK and CDR2 is SYGVNS. CDR3 loop: CATKNSSGGATGELFF. DNA of the CDR3: TGTGCCACTAAGAATTCCTCAGGAGGGGCTACCGGGGAGCTGTTTTTT.

There are a few counts of this clone. This CDR3 is also generated by other DNA sequences in the sample. The chain has TRBV7-2 and TRBJ2-1, with TRBD1 matching over 9 bases. The V gene's germline CDR1 is SGHTA and CDR2 FQGNSA. The CDR3 covers 15 residues. Trimming removed 0 bases from V and 4 bases from J; junction bases left unmatched: 1. The CDR3 nucleotides are TGTGCCAGCAGCTTAGCGGGACAGGGATACAATGAGCAGTTCTTC. As protein: CASSLAGQGYNEQFF. The complete variable domain, with remaining parts taken from reference TRBV7-2 and TRBJ2-1, reads GAGVSQSPSNKVTEKGKDVELRCDPISGHTALYWYRQSLGQGLEFLIYFQGNSAPDKSGLPSDRFSAERTGGSVSTLTIQRTQQEDSAVYLCASSLAGQGYNEQFFGPGTRLTVL.

This clone came up a few times. The CDR3 region is CASSANRGTPYYNEQFF. In nucleotides, the CDR3 is TGTGCCAGCAGTGCGAACCGCGGGACTCCTTACTACAATGAGCAGTTCTTC. This chain links TRBV25-1 with TRBJ2-1; tentatively, D is TRBD2 (6 bases). With 4 bases removed from V and 3 bases from J, the gap between germline ends came to 19 bases. The CDR3 length is 17 residues. Looked up from germline, CDR1 is MGHDK and CDR2 is SYGVNS.

The V gene is TRBV5-4, the J gene TRBJ2-1; D is unclear. Germline V gene lookup returns CDR1 SGHNT and CDR2 YYREEE (reference sequence). The CDR3 is 15 amino acids. V was pared by 0 bases and J by 4 bases, with 11 bases between. This chain's CDR3 is CASSLGMDSYNEQFF. The CDR3 DNA follows: TGTGCCAGCAGCTTGGGCATGGATTCATACAATGAGCAGTTCTTC.

This clone has a single count. V and J are TRBV10-3 and TRBJ2-7; unclear D gene. Germline V gene lookup returns CDR1 ENHRY and CDR2 SYGVKD. The CDR3 has 14 residues. V was shortened by 0 bases and J by 3 bases, with 9 bases between the two germline ends. In DNA, the CDR3 is TGTGCCATCAGTGAGTCGCAAGGAATCTACGAGCAGTACTTC. As protein: CAISESQGIYEQYF.

V gene TRBV29-1 combines with J gene TRBJ1-2, with D perhaps matching TRBD1 (5 bases). The CDR3 length is 13 residues. The germline V gene encodes CDR1 SQVTM and CDR2 ANQGSEA. The V gene lost 1 base and the J gene lost 0 bases, with 6 bases spanning the gap. The CDR3 coding sequence is TGCAGCGTTGAAGGGGGCGCTAACTATGGCTACACCTTC. Residues: CSVEGGANYGYTF.

This clone has a single count. The J gene is TRBJ2-5, the V gene TRBV18; TRBD1 might be the D (6 bases). The CDR3 consists of 13 residues. The V end was cut by 4 bases, the J end by 5 bases, with 11 bases between. CDR1 is KGHSH, CDR2 LQKENI, per germline. CDR3 protein: CASSRDRQETQYF. The CDR3 nucleotides read TGTGCCAGCTCACGAGACAGGCAGGAGACCCAGTACTTC.

The rearrangement joins TRBV6-1 to TRBJ1-6, with TRBD1 as a possible D gene (5 bases). There are 14 residues in the CDR3. Trimming took 2 bases from V and 9 from J, leaving 11 bases between them. CDR1 MNHNS and CDR2 SASEGT come from the germline V gene. This chain's CDR3 is CASSEPGMGSPLHF. The CDR3 nucleotides read TGTGCCAGCAGTGAACCAGGGATGGGTTCACCCCTCCACTTT.

This clone has only a few counts. The J gene is TRBJ2-7, the V gene TRBV6-5, with no clear D. The V and J ends lost 7 bases and 2 bases respectively, with 18 bases between them. This CDR3 is built from 15 residues. Looked up from germline, CDR1 is MNHEY and CDR2 is SVGAGI. The DNA of the CDR3 is TGTGCCAGCAAACTGGACCGGATTTGGGCCTACGAGCAGTACTTC. This sequence encodes CASKLDRIWAYEQYF.

The J gene is TRBJ2-7, the V gene TRBV11-2, with D perhaps TRBD2 (5 bases). This CDR3 region has 12 residues. The V end was cut by 5 bases, the J end by 7 bases, with 12 bases between. CDR1 and CDR2 from the germline V gene are SGHAT and FQNNGV. The CDR3 protein is CASSASEGEQYF. CDR3 coding DNA: TGTGCCAGCAGCGCGAGCGAGGGAGAGCAGTACTTC.

CDR3 coding DNA: TGTGCCAGCAGTGAGATTAGCGGCCGTAGGAACAATGAGCAGTTCTTC. This encodes CASSEISGRRNNEQFF. This chain joins TRBV6-1 and TRBJ2-1; the D gene is possibly TRBD2 (6 bases). Germline V lookup: CDR1 MNHNS, CDR2 SASEGT. V was cut by 3 bases and J by 5 bases, with 17 bases left in between. This CDR3 has 16 amino acids.